The 25 T cell receptor beta chains presented below share a single source sample, sequenced in a study of T cells in Graves' hyperthyroidism and ophthalmopathy. Authors of the study amplified TCR beta CDR3 regions from RNA transcripts. RT-PCR in the first round (using the HTBI primer set) targeted the TCR CDR3. TCRdb re-derived calls from the multiplex PCR reads in MiXCR, one entry per CDR3 protein. The sample lists 350,000 to 400,000 distinct CDR3 sequences; about 18% were seen once. The sample was blood. Receptors were obtained from a woman aged 18-30 years with Graves' hyperthyroidism.

This clonotype was recorded at least ten times. The genes are TRBV15 and TRBJ2-5; 8 nucleotides agree with TRBD2. Germline V gene data show CDR1 as LNHNV and CDR2 as YYDKDF (reference sequence). Trimming removed 5 bases from V and 5 bases from J; junction bases left unmatched: 10. The CDR3 covers 15 residues. As DNA, the CDR3 is TGTGCCACCAGCGTTATACTAGCGGTCCGCGAGACCCAGTACTTC. Translated: CATSVILAVRETQYF.

This chain connects TRBV4-1 to TRBJ1-2; no definite D call. The CDR3 consists of 13 residues. From germline, CDR1 is MGHRA and CDR2 YSYEKL. V lost 3 bases to trimming and J lost 5 bases, with 10 bases between them. CDR3 bases: TGCGCCAGCAGCCACCTCACTGAGTATGGCTACACCTTC. Translated: CASSHLTEYGYTF.

This clonotype came up many times. CDR3 region: CSAPEGGGYNTEAFF. The CDR3 nucleotides read TGCAGTGCCCCCGAGGGGGGGGGATATAACACTGAAGCTTTCTTT. The chain recombines TRBV20-1 with TRBJ1-1; D is perhaps TRBD1 (6 bases). In germline, CDR1 is DFQATT, CDR2 SNEGSKA (reference sequence). This CDR3 has 15 residues. V was pared by 6 bases and J by 2 bases, with 19 bases between.

This chain uses TRBV24-1 with TRBJ2-1; 7 bases are shared with TRBD1. Germline V gene sequence: CDR1 KGHDR, CDR2 SFDVKD. The V segment lost 2 bases and the J segment 8 bases; nucleotides outside the gene matches: 8. The CDR3 length is 15 residues. CDR3 coding DNA: TGTGCCACCAGTGATTATGGGACAGAGTTCGATGAGCAGTTCTTC. Encoded protein: CATSDYGTEFDEQFF.

This clonotype has at least ten counts. The chain uses TRBV19 and TRBJ2-5, with 9 bases identical to TRBD2. Per germline, CDR1 LNHDA and CDR2 SQIVND (reference sequence). J gave up 3 bases and V 6 bases, and 11 bases lay outside the gene matches. The CDR3 loop spans 16 amino acids. In nucleotides, the CDR3 is TGTGCCAGTAGCGGGCGGGAGGGCCACGGCGAAGAGACCCAGTACTTC. It yields the protein CASSGREGHGEETQYF.

The rearrangement links TRBV27 to TRBJ2-5; D not resolved. The germline gives CDR1 MNHEY, CDR2 SMNVEV (reference sequence). The CDR3 loop spans 13 amino acids. Trimming took 6 bases from V and 5 from J, leaving 13 bases between them. Here the CDR3 reads CASSIKRSETQYF. CDR3 bases: TGTGCCAGCAGCATTAAGCGATCGGAGACCCAGTACTTC.

Many counts were recorded for this clonotype. This chain links TRBV9 with TRBJ2-7, with a tentative D call TRBD2 (6 bases). The CDR3 is 16 amino acids. Germline V gene lookup returns CDR1 SGDLS and CDR2 YYNGEE. V lost 3 bases and J 3 bases, leaving 19 bases between the germline ends. This chain's CDR3 is CASSGGRVRGGYEQYF. CDR3 nucleotides: TGTGCCAGCAGCGGAGGTCGGGTGCGGGGTGGCTACGAGCAGTACTTC.

This clonotype has a count of ten or more. The rearrangement uses TRBV6-1 and TRBJ1-2; TRBD1 is a possible D gene (5 bases). Germline V gene data show CDR1 as MNHNS and CDR2 as SASEGT. V was cut by 7 bases and J by 5 bases, with 14 bases left in between. The CDR3 is 13 residues long. CDR3 sequence: CASTHGAGYGYTF. Written as DNA, the CDR3 is TGTGCCAGCACCCACGGGGCAGGGTATGGCTACACCTTC.

This clonotype was seen a few times. The gene calls are TRBV5-1 and TRBJ2-7, with a possible D match to TRBD2 (6 bases). CDR1 and CDR2 (germline): SGHRS, YFSETQ. CDR3 length: 16 amino acids. The V gene lost 4 bases and the J gene lost 3 bases, with 20 bases spanning the gap. CDR3 nucleotides: TGCGCCAGCAGCAACCCGGCGGGGTCCCCGTTCTACGAGCAGTACTTC. Amino acids: CASSNPAGSPFYEQYF.

Many counts were recorded for this clonotype. The chain combines TRBV6-1 with TRBJ1-5, with no clear D. The ends were cut back, 7 bases at V and 1 base at J, with 5 bases in the middle. The germline V gene encodes CDR1 MNHNS and CDR2 SASEGT. The CDR3 consists of 12 residues. CDR3 amino acids: CASKVSNQPQHF. The CDR3 DNA sequence: TGTGCCAGCAAGGTCAGCAATCAGCCCCAGCATTTT.

This clonotype was seen at least ten times. The chain is built from TRBV4-1 and TRBJ2-5; 7 bases are a match to TRBD1. J gave up 2 bases and V 0 bases, and 12 bases lay outside the gene matches. CDR3 length equals 18 residues. Per germline, CDR1 MGHRA and CDR2 YSYEKL. CDR3 DNA: TGCGCCAGCAGCCAAGATCTTTTCGGGACAGCCATACAAGAGACCCAGTACTTC. Amino acids: CASSQDLFGTAIQETQYF.

The chain recombines TRBV6-1 with TRBJ2-7; D remains ambiguous. The CDR3 has 12 residues. Germline V CDR1 and CDR2: MNHNS, SASEGT. V was cut by 8 bases and J by 4 bases, with 12 bases left in between. CDR3 sequence: CASGGRGYEQYF. Here the CDR3 DNA reads TGTGCCAGCGGTGGGCGAGGTTACGAGCAGTACTTC.

The V call is TRBV6-5, the J call TRBJ2-7, with TRBD1 matching over 7 bases. The CDR3 has 15 amino acids. After removal of 3 bases from V and 3 bases from J, the junction contained 8 bases not matched to a gene. Germline assignment: CDR1 MNHEY and CDR2 SVGAGI. The CDR3 DNA reads as TGTGCCAGCAGTTATGTTTGGGACAGTCGCTACGAGCAGTACTTC. Its translation is CASSYVWDSRYEQYF.

This clonotype appeared many times. This CDR3 reads CASSLNPSGTYEQYF. The DNA for the CDR3 is TGTGCCAGCAGCCTCAACCCCTCAGGTACCTACGAGCAGTACTTC. V usage is TRBV7-8 and J usage is TRBJ2-7, with D uncertain. In germline, CDR1 is SGHVS, CDR2 FQNEAQ. With 5 bases removed from V and 2 bases from J, the gap between germline ends came to 16 bases. CDR3 size: 15 residues.

Many counts were recorded for this clonotype. The chain recombines TRBV12-3 or TRBV12-4 with TRBJ1-5; no firm D call. V shed 5 bases and J shed 7 bases, with 21 bases lying between them. There are 16 residues in the CDR3. The CDR3 DNA is TGTGCCAGCAGTCGAGAGAGGGTAGCGAAGGGCCAGCCCCAGCATTTT. Protein: CASSRERVAKGQPQHF.

This clonotype has ten or more counts. The CDR3: CSAAPGEAGEQYF. CDR3 nucleotide sequence: TGCAGCGCCGCCCCAGGTGAAGCGGGCGAGCAGTACTTC. The J gene is TRBJ2-7, the V gene TRBV29-1; the D gene is possibly TRBD2 (6 bases). V lost 7 bases and J lost 6, with 19 bases in between. Germline loops: CDR1 SQVTM, CDR2 ANQGSEA. The CDR3 consists of 13 residues.

This clonotype was recorded at least ten times. This chain connects TRBV30 to TRBJ1-1, with D perhaps matching TRBD1 (5 bases). This CDR3 spans 14 amino acids. The germline V gene encodes CDR1 GTSNPN and CDR2 SVGIG (reference sequence). The germline V and J ends were trimmed by 0 bases and 5 bases, with 13 bases remaining between them. CDR3 nucleotides: TGTGCCTGGAGTGTACTAGGGGTAAATACTGAAGCTTTCTTT. Translating gives CAWSVLGVNTEAFF.

In this sample, this clonotype turned up many times. V gene TRBV12-3 or TRBV12-4 combines with J gene TRBJ1-1; weak D call: TRBD1 (5 bases). Trimming removed 3 bases at V and 3 bases at J, with 11 bases between. The CDR3 spans 14 residues. The CDR3, as DNA: TGTGCCAGCAGTTTCCGGGGACTGGACACTGAAGCTTTCTTT. This gives the protein CASSFRGLDTEAFF.

In this sample, this clonotype turned up many times. J is TRBJ2-7 and V is TRBV9; the D gene is possibly TRBD1 (6 bases). CDR3 length: 15 residues. V was clipped by 3 bases and J by 3 bases, with 16 bases between them. The germline V gene has CDR1 SGDLS and CDR2 YYNGEE. The CDR3 DNA sequence: TGTGCCAGCAGCGGACCGCAGGGGTCGGGCTACGAGCAGTACTTC. This gives the protein CASSGPQGSGYEQYF. The full variable domain, rest sourced from reference TRBV9 and TRBJ2-7, is DSGVTQTPKHLITATGQRVTLRCSPRSGDLSVYWYQQSLDQGLQFLIQYYNGEERAKGNILERFSAQQFPDLHSELNLSSLELGDSALYFCASSGPQGSGYEQYFGPGTRLTVT.

This clonotype was seen ten or more times. The genes are TRBV11-3 and TRBJ2-7; D ambiguous. Germline V gene sequence: CDR1 SGHNT, CDR2 YENEEA. The V and J ends lost 2 bases and 6 bases respectively, with 11 bases between them. The CDR3 consists of 13 residues. The CDR3 region is CASSLLSGGEQYF. CDR3 DNA: TGTGCCAGCAGCTTATTATCGGGTGGCGAGCAGTACTTC.

There are many counts of this clonotype. The CDR3 nucleotides read TGTGCCAGCAGTTCCCCCAGGGGCGACGTAGAAGCTTTCTTT. Protein product: CASSSPRGDVEAFF. The J gene is TRBJ1-1, the V gene TRBV28; a weak D match, TRBD1 (6 bases). Germline CDR1 reads MDHEN; CDR2 reads SYDVKM. V lost 4 bases to trimming and J lost 8 bases, with 17 bases between them. This CDR3 spans 14 amino acids.

V usage is TRBV15 and J usage is TRBJ2-5; no clear D. Germline V gene data show CDR1 as LNHNV and CDR2 as YYDKDF (reference sequence). The length of the CDR3 is 12 residues. The CDR3 bases are TGTGGCAGCAGCAGAGATCGAGAGACCCAGTACTTC. The encoded protein is CGSSRDRETQYF.

The sample holds many counts of this clonotype. V gene TRBV28 combines with J gene TRBJ1-5; TRBD1 might be the D (5 bases). Germline V lookup: CDR1 MDHEN, CDR2 SYDVKM. CDR3 length: 19 amino acids. V lost 5 bases and J 2 bases, leaving 25 bases between the germline ends. CDR3 in amino acids: CASSPSWGEGNNRNQPQHF. The CDR3 region has the DNA TGTGCCAGCAGTCCCTCGTGGGGAGAGGGGAATAATCGCAATCAGCCCCAGCATTTT.

Many counts were recorded for this clonotype. The rearrangement links TRBV20-1 to TRBJ2-7; TRBD1 might be the D (6 bases). This CDR3 comprises 13 residues. Germline V gene sequence: CDR1 DFQATT, CDR2 SNEGSKA (reference sequence). V dropped 1 base and J dropped 3 bases, with 10 bases sitting between them. The DNA for the CDR3 is TGCAGTGCTAGAGGGCACAGGGACTACGAGCAGTACTTC. Translated, it gives CSARGHRDYEQYF.

This clonotype was counted ten times or more. The CDR3 loop reads CASSIDAETQYF. The CDR3 DNA reads TGTGCCAGTAGTATAGATGCAGAGACCCAGTACTTC. V usage is TRBV19 and J usage is TRBJ2-5, with no clear D. This CDR3 has 12 amino acids. The germline V gene has CDR1 LNHDA and CDR2 SQIVND (reference sequence). Trimming pared 0 bases from V and 4 bases from J, leaving 3 bases between.